The next 28 T cell receptor beta chains were all read from a single sample in a study of regulatory T cells in long-lasting Graves disease. The time point is: persistent/refractory GD, antithyroid drugs over 5 years with positive TRAb. PBMC-extracted RNA yielded the TCR library. Sequencing libraries for TCR beta were prepared with iRepertoire HTBI primers and Arm-PCR of CDR3 regions. TCRdb called the multiplex PCR reads again in MiXCR, with one record for every CDR3 protein. The sample contains a few hundred thousand distinct CDR3 sequences, around 23% of which appear only once. The input for sequencing was peripheral blood mononuclear cells (PBMCs), taken when the disease was refractory, from a patient treated with antithyroid drugs. These TCRs come from a female donor with Graves disease.

As to this clonotype: One end of the junction varies from germline; a read error may be responsible. The rearrangement links TRBV7-3 to TRBJ2-1, with TRBD2 as a possible D gene (6 bases). Germline CDR1 and CDR2: SGHTA and FQGTGA. The CDR3 length is 13 residues. CDR3 residues: CASSLTSSNEQFF. The DNA of the CDR3 is TGTGCCAGCAGCCTAACTAGCAGCAATGAGCAGTTCTTC.

Points on this clonotype: A much larger clone lies one base from this, so it may be a read error. Since no conserved phenylalanine or tryptophan closes the CDR3, a read error is the likely cause. The V call is TRBV28, the J call TRBJ1-2; 8 bases are shared with TRBD1. V shed 2 bases, J shed 5 bases, and the junction held 10 bases outside the gene matches. This CDR3 is 16 amino acids long. Germline V gene lookup returns CDR1 MDHEN and CDR2 SYDVKM. CDR3 in DNA: TGTGCCAGCAGTTTAAGCACGGGACAGGTCGGTTATGGCTACACCTAC. This codes for CASSLSTGQVGYGYTY.

The V and J genes are TRBV20-1 and TRBJ1-1, with TRBD1 as a possible D gene (5 bases). With 2 bases removed from V and 11 bases from J, the gap between germline ends came to 21 bases. Germline CDR1 is DFQATT and CDR2 is SNEGSKA (reference sequence). The CDR3 consists of 14 residues. This CDR3 is CSARSSRDQLGAFF. The CDR3 nucleotides are TGCAGTGCTAGAAGTAGCAGGGACCAACTTGGGGCTTTCTTT.

This clonotype was counted at least ten times. The gene calls are TRBV2 and TRBJ1-5; the match to TRBD1 covers 9 bases. This CDR3 has 15 residues. Germline-derived CDR1 and CDR2 are SNHLY and FYNNEI. J gave up 7 bases and V 5 bases, and 9 bases lay outside the gene matches. As DNA, the CDR3 is TGTGCCAGCAGTCGGGACAGGGTGGTAAACCAGCCCCAGCATTTT. Its translation is CASSRDRVVNQPQHF.

The sample holds a few counts of this clonotype. This sequence joins TRBV20-1 and TRBJ2-5, with D perhaps matching TRBD1 (5 bases). CDR1 is DFQATT, CDR2 SNEGSKA, per germline (reference sequence). V shed 1 base and J shed 2 bases, with 14 bases lying between them. The CDR3 extends over 15 amino acids. The CDR3 sequence is CSARGQGAEQETQYF. The DNA of the CDR3 is TGCAGTGCTAGAGGTCAAGGGGCAGAACAAGAGACCCAGTACTTC.

The chain has TRBV20-1 and TRBJ2-2, with 9 nucleotides matching TRBD2. This CDR3 has 15 amino acids. Trimming removed 6 bases from V and 5 bases from J; junction bases left unmatched: 10. CDR1 and CDR2 from the germline V gene are DFQATT and SNEGSKA (reference sequence). The CDR3 sequence: CSALGAGGLTGELFF. As DNA, the CDR3 is TGCAGTGCACTGGGGGCGGGAGGGCTTACCGGGGAGCTGTTTTTT.

This clonotype came up many times. J is TRBJ1-4 and V is TRBV28; 8 bases agree with TRBD1. V lost 5 bases to trimming and J lost 4 bases; unmatched junction nucleotides: 6. The CDR3 covers 15 residues. The V gene's germline CDR1 is MDHEN and CDR2 SYDVKM. The CDR3, as DNA: TGTGCCAGCAGTACGCCACAGGGGGGTAATGAAAAACTGTTTTTT. Its protein is CASSTPQGGNEKLFF.

This clonotype was detected ten times or more. The chain combines TRBV7-2 with TRBJ1-2; D unresolved. The germline V gene encodes CDR1 SGHTA and CDR2 FQGNSA. V lost 5 bases and J 6 bases, leaving 4 bases between the germline ends. The length of the CDR3 is 10 residues. CDR3 DNA sequence: TGTGCCAGCAGCCAACATGGCTACACCTTC. Residues: CASSQHGYTF.

This clonotype was seen ten or more times. The chain links TRBV6-1 to TRBJ1-4, with a tentative D call TRBD1 (6 bases). CDR1 and CDR2 (germline): MNHNS, SASEGT. Trimming took off 10 bases at V and 6 bases at J, with 15 bases between the two ends. There are 13 residues in the CDR3. For the CDR3, the DNA is TGTGCCACTGTGGACAGCGCGTATGAAAAACTGTTTTTT. Translated: CATVDSAYEKLFF.

The chain recombines TRBV20-1 with TRBJ2-7, with D possibly being TRBD2 (5 bases). V was clipped by 2 bases and J by 0 bases, with 11 bases between them. The CDR3 runs 14 residues. Germline V gives CDR1 DFQATT, CDR2 SNEGSKA (reference sequence). CDR3 sequence: CSARLADTSYEQYF. The CDR3 DNA reads as TGCAGTGCTAGACTAGCCGATACCTCCTACGAGCAGTACTTC.

This clonotype was counted a few times. V usage is TRBV11-3 and J usage is TRBJ1-6; 10 bases are shared with TRBD1. The CDR3 spans 19 residues. Germline values: CDR1 SGHNT, CDR2 YENEEA. V was pared by 7 bases and J by 6 bases, with 18 bases of the junction left unmatched. Here the CDR3 DNA reads TGTGCCAGCACCAATAGAAGGTCGTTGACAGGGGGCTTTAATTCACCCCTCCACTTT. Translated, it gives CASTNRRSLTGGFNSPLHF.

The chain has TRBV20-1 and TRBJ1-5; a weak D match, TRBD1 (5 bases). CDR3 length equals 13 residues. The ends were cut back, 5 bases at V and 5 bases at J, with 13 bases in the middle. Germline V gene data show CDR1 as DFQATT and CDR2 as SNEGSKA (reference sequence). CDR3: CSASPDRYQPQHF. CDR3 in DNA: TGCAGTGCTTCCCCCGACAGATATCAGCCCCAGCATTTT.

The rearrangement links TRBV29-1 to TRBJ2-5, with TRBD2 matching over 11 bases. The CDR3 has 14 amino acids. The germline gives CDR1 SQVTM, CDR2 ANQGSEA. J gave up 5 bases and V 3 bases, and 5 bases lay outside the gene matches. CDR3 sequence (DNA): TGCAGCGTTGACCTCTCTAGCGGGAGGGAGACCCAGTACTTC. Translated: CSVDLSSGRETQYF.

Many counts were recorded for this clonotype. This chain uses TRBV28 with TRBJ1-2; no clear D. CDR1 is MDHEN and CDR2 is SYDVKM in the germline V gene. This CDR3 is built from 13 residues. Trimming left V 5 bases short and J 5 bases short, with 12 bases between. CDR3 sequence: CASSPLPRYGYTF. DNA for the CDR3: TGTGCCAGCAGTCCACTCCCGAGGTATGGCTACACCTTC.

This clonotype was observed at least ten times. V and J are TRBV5-1 and TRBJ1-2; D uncertain. The CDR3 contains 16 residues. The V end was cut by 0 bases, the J end by 8 bases, with 20 bases between. Germline assignment: CDR1 SGHRS and CDR2 YFSETQ. CDR3 sequence: CASSLDAVRYPGGYTF. CDR3 bases: TGCGCCAGCAGCTTGGACGCCGTTCGCTACCCCGGAGGCTACACCTTC.

This clonotype was counted only a few times. This chain uses TRBV7-8 with TRBJ1-3, with a weak D call TRBD1 (5 bases). CDR1 is SGHVS, CDR2 FQNEAQ, per germline. Trimming took 5 bases from V and 0 from J, leaving 14 bases between them. The CDR3 has 16 amino acids. The chain's CDR3 is CASSALSTGSGNTIYF. The CDR3 DNA follows: TGTGCCAGCAGCGCGCTGTCTACAGGCTCTGGAAACACCATATATTTT.

Concerning this clonotype itself: With a much larger clone just one base away, this may be a read error. The chain links TRBV6-1 to TRBJ2-5; D not certain. This CDR3 spans 13 amino acids. Germline CDR1 is MNHNS and CDR2 is SASEGT. In nucleotides, the CDR3 is TGTACCAGCAGTGAAAACAATTTGGAGACCCAGTACTTC. It yields the protein CTSSENNLETQYF.

This clonotype was picked up one time. A single base separates this from a much larger clone, so it may be a read error. The V call is TRBV5-1, the J call TRBJ2-7, with 7 bases fitting TRBD2. Per germline, CDR1 SGHRS and CDR2 YFSETQ. Germline trimming cut 0 bases from V and 6 bases from J; bases unmatched to any gene: 6. The CDR3 extends over 14 amino acids. CDR3 sequence: CASSLVDGRREQYF. CDR3 nucleotides: TGCGCCAGCAGCTTGGTCGACGGGAGGCGCGAGCAGTACTTC.

The sample holds many counts of this clonotype. This sequence joins TRBV5-5 and TRBJ1-2; D unclear. Deletions cut 2 bases from V and 10 bases from J, with 9 bases between. The CDR3 extends over 11 amino acids. Per germline, CDR1 SGHKS and CDR2 YYEKEE (reference sequence). The DNA for the CDR3 is TGTGCCAGCAGCTTCGGACCGATCTACACCTTC. Translation gives CASSFGPIYTF. Together with reference TRBV5-5 and TRBJ1-2, the CDR3 gives the full variable domain: DAGVTQSPTHLIKTRGQQVTLRCSPISGHKSVSWYQQVLGQGPQFIFQYYEKEERGRGNFPDRFSARQFPNYSSELNVNALLLGDSALYLCASSFGPIYTFGSGTRLTVV.

This clonotype was seen more than once but under ten times. The chain recombines TRBV9 with TRBJ2-5; D gene uncertain. CDR1 is SGDLS, CDR2 YYNGEE, per germline. Trimming removed 0 bases from V and 7 bases from J, with 13 bases in between. There are 14 residues in the CDR3. The CDR3 DNA is TGTGCCAGCAGCGTAGGATCCGGTCCTGGGACCCAGTACTTC. Its translation is CASSVGSGPGTQYF.

The chain combines TRBV6-5 with TRBJ2-2; TRBD1 matches at 12 bases. This CDR3 is 16 amino acids long. V was clipped by 4 bases and J by 6 bases; unmatched bases: 6. From germline, CDR1 is MNHEY and CDR2 SVGAGI. The CDR3 DNA sequence: TGTGCCAGCAGTTTTCCGGGACAGGGGGCCTCCGGGGAGCTGTTTTTT. It translates to CASSFPGQGASGELFF.

This clonotype has more than one count but fewer than ten. The chain is built from TRBV5-1 and TRBJ1-4; 9 bases fit TRBD1. The CDR3 sequence is 14 residues long. Trimming at V came to 3 bases and at J to 7 bases, leaving 4 bases not matched to a gene. Germline loops: CDR1 SGHRS, CDR2 YFSETQ. The CDR3 nucleotides read TGCGCCAGCAGCTACGGACAGGGGAGTGAAAAACTGTTTTTT. It yields the protein CASSYGQGSEKLFF.

In its sample, this clonotype was seen many times. The chain combines TRBV20-1 with TRBJ1-5, with 7 bases that match TRBD1. V gave up 3 bases and J gave up 2 bases; unmatched junction bases: 7. The CDR3 has 15 amino acids. Germline-derived CDR1 and CDR2 are DFQATT and SNEGSKA (reference sequence). CDR3 coding DNA: TGCAGTGCTAGTTCAACCGGGACAGGCAATCAGCCCCAGCATTTT. Translated: CSASSTGTGNQPQHF.

This clonotype was detected ten times or more. V and J are TRBV28 and TRBJ2-7, with TRBD1 matching 10 bases. Germline CDR1 is MDHEN and CDR2 is SYDVKM. J lost 5 bases, V lost 7 bases, and 14 bases had no gene match. The CDR3 runs to 16 residues. CDR3 protein: CASNFNWDRGDNEQYF. The CDR3 DNA is TGTGCCAGCAATTTTAATTGGGACAGGGGAGACAACGAGCAGTACTTC.

The table lists this clonotype with many counts. The chain combines TRBV12-3 or TRBV12-4 with TRBJ1-3, with a tentative D call TRBD1 (6 bases). V was trimmed by 3 bases and J by 4 bases, leaving 16 bases between them. This CDR3 region has 16 residues. CDR3 nucleotide sequence: TGTGCCAGCAGTTTTATACTGGGGGCGCGAGGAAACACCATATATTTT. This gives the protein CASSFILGARGNTIYF.

At least ten counts were recorded for this clonotype. The chain couples TRBV28 to TRBJ2-7; TRBD2 matches at 11 bases. The CDR3 totals 20 residues. Germline trimming cut 3 bases from V and 3 bases from J; bases unmatched to any gene: 19. CDR1 and CDR2 from the germline V gene are MDHEN and SYDVKM. The CDR3 region is CASSFATGETSGSPRYEQYF. Written as DNA, the CDR3 is TGTGCCAGCAGTTTTGCTACAGGGGAAACTAGCGGGAGCCCACGCTACGAGCAGTACTTC.

This clonotype appeared a single time. The chain links TRBV5-6 to TRBJ1-1; 9 nucleotides agree with TRBD1. Germline values: CDR1 SGHDT, CDR2 YYEEEE. The CDR3 length is 13 residues. Trimming at V came to 3 bases and at J to 6 bases, leaving 3 bases not matched to a gene. The CDR3 region is CASSWDRVPEAFF. The CDR3 bases are TGTGCCAGCAGCTGGGACAGGGTCCCTGAAGCTTTCTTT.

This clonotype has at least ten counts. V gene TRBV3-1 combines with J gene TRBJ2-5; D could derive from TRBD1 or TRBD2 (5 bases each). V lost 0 bases to trimming and J lost 4 bases, with 27 bases between them. Germline CDR1 LGHDT, CDR2 YNNKEL (reference sequence). CDR3 length equals 20 residues. CDR3 bases: TGTGCCAGCAGCCAAGAAACTCGGGCAGGGTCATGGGACCATCGAGAGACCCAGTACTTC. Its translation is CASSQETRAGSWDHRETQYF.